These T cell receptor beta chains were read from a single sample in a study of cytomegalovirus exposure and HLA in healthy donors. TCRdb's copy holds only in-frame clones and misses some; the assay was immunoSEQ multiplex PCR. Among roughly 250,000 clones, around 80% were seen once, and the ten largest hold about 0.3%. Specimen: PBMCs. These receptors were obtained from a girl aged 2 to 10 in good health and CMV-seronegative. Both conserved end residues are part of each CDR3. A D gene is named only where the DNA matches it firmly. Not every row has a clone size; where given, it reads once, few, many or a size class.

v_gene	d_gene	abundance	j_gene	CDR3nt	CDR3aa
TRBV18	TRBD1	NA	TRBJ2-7	TGTGCCAGCTCACTCGGGACAGTTTACGAGCAGTACTTC	CASSLGTVYEQYF
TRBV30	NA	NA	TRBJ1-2	TGTGCCTGGAAAGTGTGGCCTAACTATGGCTACACCTTC	CAWKVWPNYGYTF
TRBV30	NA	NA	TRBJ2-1	TGTGCCTGGACAGACACGAATGAGCAGTTCTTC	CAWTDTNEQFF
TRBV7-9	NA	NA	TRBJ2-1	TGTGCCAGCAGCCCATCCGGGGGGACAACTTACAATGAGCAGTTCTTC	CASSPSGGTTYNEQFF
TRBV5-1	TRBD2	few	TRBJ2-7	TGCGCCAGCAGCTTAGCCTCCTCAGCGGGGGGGCTCTCCTACGAGCAGTACTTC	CASSLASSAGGLSYEQYF
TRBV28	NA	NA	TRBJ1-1	TGTGCCAGCAGTACCCCCCCCGGACAGAGAAACACTGAAGCTTTCTTT	CASSTPPGQRNTEAFF
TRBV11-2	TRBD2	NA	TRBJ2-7	TGTGCCAGCAGCTTAGGGACTAGCGGGAGCTCCGAGCAGTACTTC	CASSLGTSGSSEQYF
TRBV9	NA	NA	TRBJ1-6	TGTGCCAGCAGCGTAGAGGACACCGCGATAGGAACCCTCCACTTT	CASSVEDTAIGTLHF
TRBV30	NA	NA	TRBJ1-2	TGTGCCTGGAGTGACATGAACTATGGCTACACCTTC	CAWSDMNYGYTF
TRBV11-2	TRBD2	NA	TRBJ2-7	TGTGCCAGCAGCTTATTACGGGAGACTAGCCACGAGCAGTACTTC	CASSLLRETSHEQYF
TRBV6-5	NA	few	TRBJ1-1	TGTGCCAGCAGTCGAACCGTAGAGGGGAACACTGAAGCTTTCTTT	CASSRTVEGNTEAFF
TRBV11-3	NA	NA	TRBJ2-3	TGTGCCAGCCCCAGGGGGACTTCTAGCACAGATACGCAGTATTTT	CASPRGTSSTDTQYF
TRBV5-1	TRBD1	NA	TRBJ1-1	TGCGCCAGTAGACAGGGGGCGAACACTGAAGCTTTCTTT	CASRQGANTEAFF
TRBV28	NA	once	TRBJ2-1	TGTGCCAGCAGTCTCCGGACTACACTACCTCACAATGAGCAGTTCTTC	CASSLRTTLPHNEQFF
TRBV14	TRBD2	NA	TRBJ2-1	TGTGCCAGCAGTCGGGGAGGGAGCTCCTACAATGAGCAGTTCTTC	CASSRGGSSYNEQFF
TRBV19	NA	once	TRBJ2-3	TGTGCCAGTAGTAGGCAGGTTCTAGATACGCAGTATTTT	CASSRQVLDTQYF
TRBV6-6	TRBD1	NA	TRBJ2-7	TGTGCCAGCAGTTACCTGACAGGGGGCTCCTACGAGCAGTACTTC	CASSYLTGGSYEQYF
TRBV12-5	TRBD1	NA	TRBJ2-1	TGTGCTAGTGGTTTGGTACGGGACAGAACCTACAATGAGCAGTTCTTC	CASGLVRDRTYNEQFF
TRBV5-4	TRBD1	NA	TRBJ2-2	TGTGCCAGCAGCCCCCGGCACCCGACAGGGATTATTAACACCGGGGAGCTGTTTTTT	CASSPRHPTGIINTGELFF
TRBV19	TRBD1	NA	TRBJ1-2	TGTGCCAGTAGTCAACCTCTAGGACAGGGAATCTATGGCTACACCTTC	CASSQPLGQGIYGYTF
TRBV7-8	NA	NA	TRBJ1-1	TGTGCCAGCAGCTTAGCGGCAGGGGTGGGCACTGAAGCTTTCTTT	CASSLAAGVGTEAFF
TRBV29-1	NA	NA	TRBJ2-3	TGCAGCGTCGCTGGGACAGTTCGGGGGACAGATACGCAGTATTTT	CSVAGTVRGTDTQYF
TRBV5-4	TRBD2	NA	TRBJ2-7	TGTGCCAGCAGCTTGAGAACTAGCGGGAGTGCCGAGCAGTACTTC	CASSLRTSGSAEQYF
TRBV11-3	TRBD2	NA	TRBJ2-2	TGTGCCAGCAGCTCCAGGGGAGGGCTACTAGCGGGTAGCACCGGGGAGCTGTTTTTT	CASSSRGGLLAGSTGELFF
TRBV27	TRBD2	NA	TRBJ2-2	TGTGCCAGCAGTTTCCTGGGACTAGCGGGGGTTTTCGGGGAGCTGTTTTTT	CASSFLGLAGVFGELFF
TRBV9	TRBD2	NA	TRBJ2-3	TGTGCCAGCAGCGCCCGGACTAGCCTAGTAGGTACGCAGTATTTT	CASSARTSLVGTQYF
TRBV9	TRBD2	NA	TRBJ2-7	TGTGCCAGCAGCGTCGGGACTAGCGGGAGAGTCGCCTACGAGCAGTACTTC	CASSVGTSGRVAYEQYF
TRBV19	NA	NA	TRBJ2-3	TGTGCCAGTAGTCAGGACAGCCCGAGCACAGATACGCAGTATTTT	CASSQDSPSTDTQYF
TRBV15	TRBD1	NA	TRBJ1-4	TGTGCCACCAGCAGAGTTTCGGACAGGGTTAATGAAAAACTGTTTTTT	CATSRVSDRVNEKLFF
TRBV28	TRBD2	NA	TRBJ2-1	TGTGCCAGCAGTCCCGTAGCGGGAGGCGGCTACAATGAGCAGTTCTTC	CASSPVAGGGYNEQFF
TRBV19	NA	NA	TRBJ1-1	TGTGCCAGTAGTTCCGCAGGGACATTCTCCCCTTTGAACACTGAAGCTTTCTTT	CASSSAGTFSPLNTEAFF
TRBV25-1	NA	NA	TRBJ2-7	TGTGCCAGCAGTGAAGGGGGAGGCCTAGAGCAGTACTTC	CASSEGGGLEQYF
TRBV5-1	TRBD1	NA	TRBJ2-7	TGCGCCAGCAGCTCCTGGACAGGGGTTTCCTACGAGCAGTACTTC	CASSSWTGVSYEQYF
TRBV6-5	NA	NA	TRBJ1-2	TGTGCCAGCAGTTACTCGGCGGGAAGTAATGGCTACACCTTC	CASSYSAGSNGYTF
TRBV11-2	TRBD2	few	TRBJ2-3	TGTGCCAGCAGCTTAGTTTCGGGGGGGGTGATTTCAGATACGCAGTATTTT	CASSLVSGGVISDTQYF
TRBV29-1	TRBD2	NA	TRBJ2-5	TGCAGCACGACGACTAGCGGGTCACAGCAAGAGACCCAGTACTTC	CSTTTSGSQQETQYF
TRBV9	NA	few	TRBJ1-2	TGTGCCAGCAGCGTAGGCCCAGGGATCCTTAACTATGGCTACACCTTC	CASSVGPGILNYGYTF
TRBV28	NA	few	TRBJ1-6	TGTGCCAGCAGTTTGTCCTCCCAGGCAGGGTATTTTTCACCCCTCCACTTT	CASSLSSQAGYFSPLHF
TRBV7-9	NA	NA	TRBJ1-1	TGTGCCAGCAGCCCCGGACAGCTGAACACTGAAGCTTTCTTT	CASSPGQLNTEAFF
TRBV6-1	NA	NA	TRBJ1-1	TGTGCCAGCAAGGAGGGAGGCACTGAAGCTTTCTTT	CASKEGGTEAFF
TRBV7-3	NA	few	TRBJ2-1	TGTGCCAGCAGCTTACTCTGGCGGGGTATTACCTACAATGAGCAGTTCTTC	CASSLLWRGITYNEQFF
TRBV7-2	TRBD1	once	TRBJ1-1	TGTGCCAGCAGCCTAAGACAGGGCTACACTGAAGCTTTCTTT	CASSLRQGYTEAFF
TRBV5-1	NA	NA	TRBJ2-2	TGCGCCAGCAGCTTGTGGGGGGACGGCCCCACCGGGGAGCTGTTTTTT	CASSLWGDGPTGELFF
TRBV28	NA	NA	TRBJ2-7	TGTGCCAGCAGTTTAGGTCCCAACTACGAGCAGTACTTC	CASSLGPNYEQYF
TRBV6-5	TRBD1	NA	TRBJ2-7	TGTGCCAGCAGTTACTCAAGACAGGGCACCTACGAGCAGTACTTC	CASSYSRQGTYEQYF
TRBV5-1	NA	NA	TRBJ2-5	TGCGCCAGCAGCTTGGCCGGTTCTGGGCCCCGCCAAGAGACCCAGTACTTC	CASSLAGSGPRQETQYF
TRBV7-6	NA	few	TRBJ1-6	TGTGCCAGCAGCGTGACAGGAGGCTATAATTCACCCCTCCACTTT	CASSVTGGYNSPLHF